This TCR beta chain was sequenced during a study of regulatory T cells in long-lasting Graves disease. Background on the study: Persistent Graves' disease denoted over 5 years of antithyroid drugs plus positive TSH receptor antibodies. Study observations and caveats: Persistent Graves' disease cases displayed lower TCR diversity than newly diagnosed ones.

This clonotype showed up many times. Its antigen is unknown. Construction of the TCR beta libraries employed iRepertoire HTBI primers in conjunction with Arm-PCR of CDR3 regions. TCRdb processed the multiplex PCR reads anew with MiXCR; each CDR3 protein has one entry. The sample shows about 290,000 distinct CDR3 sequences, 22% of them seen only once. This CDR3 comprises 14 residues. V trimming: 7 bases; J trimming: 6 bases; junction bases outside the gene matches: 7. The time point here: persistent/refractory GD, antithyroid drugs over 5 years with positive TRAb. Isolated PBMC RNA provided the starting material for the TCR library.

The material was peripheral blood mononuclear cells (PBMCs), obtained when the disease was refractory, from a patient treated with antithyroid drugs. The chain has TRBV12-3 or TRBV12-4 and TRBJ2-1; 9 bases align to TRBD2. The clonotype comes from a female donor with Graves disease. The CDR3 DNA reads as TGTGCCAGCATTCCGGGACTAGCATCCAATGAGCAGTTCTTC. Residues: CASIPGLASNEQFF.